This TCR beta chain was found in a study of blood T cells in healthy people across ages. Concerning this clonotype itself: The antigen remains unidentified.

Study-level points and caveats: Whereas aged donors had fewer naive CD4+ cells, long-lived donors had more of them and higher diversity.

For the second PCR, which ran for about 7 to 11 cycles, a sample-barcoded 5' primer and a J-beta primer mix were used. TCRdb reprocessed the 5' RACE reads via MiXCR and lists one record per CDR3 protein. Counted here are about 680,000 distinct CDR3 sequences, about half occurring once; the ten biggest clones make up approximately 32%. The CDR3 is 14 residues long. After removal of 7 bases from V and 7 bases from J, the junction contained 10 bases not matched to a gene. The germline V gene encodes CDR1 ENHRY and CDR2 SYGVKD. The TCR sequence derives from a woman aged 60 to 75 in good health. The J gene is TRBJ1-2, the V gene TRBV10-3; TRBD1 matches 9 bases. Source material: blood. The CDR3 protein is CAINFRDRDSGYTF. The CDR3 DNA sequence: TGTGCCATCAATTTCCGGGACAGGGATAGTGGCTACACCTTC.